These 20 T cell receptor beta chains originate from one sample sequenced in a study of blood T cell repertoires in COVID-19. Repertoires were generated with immunoSEQ multiplex PCR, while TCRdb's copy carries only in-frame clones and drops some. The sample consists of about 200,000 clones, 85% of them appearing once. What was sequenced was PBMCs or T cells enriched from blood (not recorded which). These receptors were obtained from a man aged 35 to 55 who had recovered from COVID-19.

This clone has just one count. This sequence joins TRBV7-8 and TRBJ2-1, with TRBD2 identical over 8 bases. J lost 3 bases, V lost 5 bases, and 12 bases had no gene match. This CDR3 contains 17 residues. Germline V gives CDR1 SGHVS, CDR2 FQNEAQ. The CDR3: CASSPSPAGVSYNEQFF. The CDR3 coding sequence is TGTGCCAGCAGCCCGTCTCCAGCGGGAGTAAGCTACAATGAGCAGTTCTTC.

CDR3 sequence reads: CASSFRTVEYNEQFF. CDR3 DNA sequence: TGCGCCAGCAGCTTCCGGACAGTTGAGTACAATGAGCAGTTCTTC. V gene TRBV5-1 combines with J gene TRBJ2-1, with D perhaps TRBD1 (6 bases). This CDR3 region has 15 residues. Per germline, CDR1 SGHRS and CDR2 YFSETQ. Between the trimmed V and J ends, which lost 2 bases and 4 bases, there was a span of 13 bases.

V gene TRBV4-1 combines with J gene TRBJ2-4; 8 bases are shared with TRBD1. This CDR3 has 15 amino acids. Per germline, CDR1 MGHRA and CDR2 YSYEKL. V dropped 4 bases and J dropped 10; count of bases not matched to a gene: 12. The CDR3 here is CASSPRAGTGNIQYF. For the CDR3, the DNA is TGCGCCAGCAGCCCGAGGGCCGGGACAGGAAATATTCAGTACTTC.

V is TRBV20-1 and J is TRBJ2-7, with 7 bases lining up with TRBD2. Germline CDR1 DFQATT, CDR2 SNEGSKA (reference sequence). Trimming at V came to 5 bases and at J to 3 bases, leaving 1 base not matched to a gene. CDR3 size: 11 residues. CDR3 residues: CSAGLDYEQYF. The CDR3 nucleotides are TGCAGTGCTGGACTAGACTACGAGCAGTACTTC.

The V call is TRBV18, the J call TRBJ1-2; D remains ambiguous. CDR1 is KGHSH and CDR2 is LQKENI in the germline V gene. V gave up 3 bases and J gave up 8 bases, with 16 bases separating them. The CDR3 consists of 14 residues. This CDR3 is CASSPSVAVWGYTF. The CDR3 bases are TGTGCCAGCTCACCTTCCGTGGCGGTCTGGGGCTACACCTTC. Combining the CDR3 with reference TRBV18 and TRBJ1-2 gives the whole variable domain NAGVMQNPRHLVRRRGQEARLRCSPMKGHSHVYWYRQLPEEGLKFMVYLQKENIIDESGMPKERFSAEFPKEGPSILRIQQVVRGDSAAYFCASSPSVAVWGYTFGSGTRLTVV.

The rearrangement links TRBV6-5 to TRBJ1-4; D ambiguous. V was pared by 1 base and J by 7 bases, with 4 bases between. Germline V gene data show CDR1 as MNHEY and CDR2 as SVGAGI. There are 12 residues in the CDR3. CDR3 sequence reads: CASSYLSEKLFF. The CDR3, as DNA: TGTGCCAGCAGTTACTTGAGTGAAAAACTGTTTTTT.

This sequence joins TRBV28 and TRBJ1-2, with D possibly being TRBD1 (5 bases). Germline CDR1 MDHEN, CDR2 SYDVKM. CDR3 size: 15 residues. Trimming removed 6 bases at V and 0 bases at J, with 14 bases between. CDR3 sequence (DNA): TGTGCCAGCAGCCCTGGAGGGGCTACTAACTATGGCTACACCTTC. Residues: CASSPGGATNYGYTF.

The chain uses TRBV12-3 or TRBV12-4 and TRBJ2-3; no definite D call. This CDR3 comprises 13 residues. V was trimmed by 5 bases and J by 0 bases, leaving 6 bases between them. CDR3 DNA: TGTGCCAGCAGTGCGCCTAGCACAGATACGCAGTATTTT. The encoded protein is CASSAPSTDTQYF.

V gene TRBV3-1 (or the pseudogene TRBV3-2) combines with J gene TRBJ1-1, with D hard to call. Germline V gives CDR1 LGHDT, CDR2 YNNKEL (reference sequence). This CDR3 spans 13 amino acids. The V end lost 1 base, the J end lost 10 bases, and 13 bases lay between the germline ends. CDR3 in amino acids: CASSQVVARGAFF. In nucleotides, the CDR3 is TGTGCCAGCAGCCAAGTTGTAGCCCGAGGAGCTTTCTTT.

The rearrangement uses TRBV11-2 and TRBJ2-3, with TRBD2 matching over 14 bases. V shed 5 bases and J 1 base; nucleotides not matched to a gene: 5. The CDR3 loop spans 17 amino acids. Germline assignment: CDR1 SGHAT and CDR2 FQNNGV. DNA for the CDR3: TGTGCCAGCAGCAGCGGGACTAGCGGGAGACGCACAGATACGCAGTATTTT. Its protein is CASSSGTSGRRTDTQYF.

This chain links TRBV29-1 with TRBJ2-1, with 8 bases fitting TRBD1. The trim removed 8 bases at V and 7 bases at J, leaving 7 bases unmatched. CDR3 length: 12 amino acids. Per the germline V gene, CDR1 is SQVTM and CDR2 is ANQGSEA. The CDR3 region has the DNA TGCAGCTCAGGACAGGGTAGGAATGAGCAGTTCTTC. It specifies CSSGQGRNEQFF.

CDR3 nucleotides: TGTGCCAGCAGCTTAGAGGCGAGCGGGAGATTTTACGAGCAGTACTTC. It specifies CASSLEASGRFYEQYF. The chain uses TRBV11-2 and TRBJ2-7; 8 bases are a match to TRBD2. This CDR3 is built from 16 residues. The germline V gene encodes CDR1 SGHAT and CDR2 FQNNGV. V trimming: 0 bases; J trimming: 4 bases; junction bases outside the gene matches: 8.

V and J are TRBV3-1 (or the pseudogene TRBV3-2) and TRBJ2-7, with a possible D match to TRBD1 (6 bases). The CDR3 has 14 amino acids. V was cut by 4 bases and J by 0 bases, with 10 bases left in between. In germline, CDR1 is LGHDT, CDR2 YNNKEL (reference sequence). CDR3 protein: CASSLNRASYEQYF. DNA of the CDR3: TGTGCCAGCAGCCTTAACAGGGCCTCCTACGAGCAGTACTTC.

This rearrangement joins TRBV4-3 to TRBJ2-7; no reliable D call. Per germline, CDR1 LGHNA and CDR2 YSLEER. V was clipped by 4 bases and J by 4 bases, with 8 bases between them. The CDR3 is 12 residues long. CDR3 protein: CASSPPLYEQYF. The CDR3 coding sequence is TGCGCCAGCAGCCCCCCGTTGTACGAGCAGTACTTC.

The chain uses TRBV29-1 and TRBJ2-2; maybe TRBD2 (5 bases). The germline CDR1 and CDR2 sequences are SQVTM and ANQGSEA. The V end lost 1 base, the J end lost 2 bases, and 14 bases lay between the germline ends. The CDR3 is 16 residues long. This chain's CDR3 is CSVEVRRSGNTGELFF. CDR3 DNA: TGCAGCGTTGAAGTAAGGCGGAGCGGTAACACCGGGGAGCTGTTTTTT.

The CDR3 nucleotides read TGTGCCAGCAGCTATGGACTAGCGGGAGGGCCCTACGAGCAGTACTTC. Protein sequence: CASSYGLAGGPYEQYF. The chain uses TRBV21-1 and TRBJ2-7; TRBD2 is taken as the D call from the table, unchecked against the DNA. TRBV21-1 is a known pseudogene. This CDR3 has 16 amino acids.

The chain couples TRBV4-1 to TRBJ2-1, with 13 bases aligning to TRBD2. In germline, CDR1 is MGHRA, CDR2 YSYEKL. V shed 9 bases, J shed 7 bases, and the junction held 21 bases outside the gene matches. The CDR3 has 19 residues. The CDR3 sequence: CAREMDPPGLAGSKNEQFF. In DNA form, the CDR3 reads TGCGCCAGGGAAATGGATCCCCCGGGACTAGCGGGATCGAAGAATGAGCAGTTCTTC.

The chain is built from TRBV5-1 and TRBJ1-1, with a tentative D call TRBD1 (6 bases). In germline, CDR1 is SGHRS, CDR2 YFSETQ. V gave up 5 bases and J gave up 3 bases, with 11 bases separating them. This CDR3 comprises 13 residues. The CDR3 DNA sequence: TGCGCCAGCAGGACGGACAGTCACACTGAAGCTTTCTTT. The encoded protein is CASRTDSHTEAFF.

V and J are TRBV7-9 and TRBJ2-1, with 7 positions matching TRBD1. The CDR3 sequence is 16 residues long. J lost 0 bases, V lost 5 bases, and 7 bases had no gene match. Germline CDR1 is SEHNR and CDR2 is FQNEAQ (reference sequence). The CDR3 nucleotides are TGTGCCAGCAGCCCCCGGACAGGCTACTCCTACAATGAGCAGTTCTTC. It codes for CASSPRTGYSYNEQFF.

The chain carries TRBV7-6 and TRBJ2-7; the match to TRBD2 covers 8 bases. J lost 3 bases, V lost 5 bases, and 6 bases had no gene match. CDR1 is SGHVS and CDR2 is FNYEAQ in the germline V gene. There are 14 residues in the CDR3. The CDR3 DNA follows: TGTGCCAGCAGCCTGACGAGCGGGAGCTACGAGCAGTACTTC. It codes for CASSLTSGSYEQYF. The whole variable domain, filled in from reference TRBV7-6 and TRBJ2-7, reads GAGVSQSPRYKVTKRGQDVALRCDPISGHVSLYWYRQALGQGPEFLTYFNYEAQQDKSGLPNDRFSAERPEGSISTLTIQRTEQRDSAMYRCASSLTSGSYEQYFGPGTRLTVT.